These 26 T cell receptor beta chains came from one sample sequenced in a study of T-cell memory formation after mild COVID-19. MiXCR, applied by TCRdb to the 5' RACE reads, yields one record per CDR3 protein. This table has a few hundred thousand distinct CDR3 sequences, 20% to 25% appearing once. Material for sequencing was PBMCs or a T cell subset sorted from them (not recorded which). Receptors were obtained from a man aged 18-30 years who had mild COVID-19 (a few samples of this study predate the infection). Cell type and time point are not known.

This chain links TRBV7-9 with TRBJ2-3, with a possible D match to TRBD2 (6 bases). V lost 5 bases and J 6 bases, leaving 12 bases between the germline ends. Germline CDR1 reads SEHNR; CDR2 reads FQNEAQ (reference sequence). This CDR3 comprises 13 residues. CDR3 residues: CASSRPGEDTQYF. For the CDR3, the DNA is TGTGCCAGCAGCCGCCCGGGGGAGGATACGCAGTATTTT.

CDR3 DNA: TGTGCCAGCAGTCCGGGGGTCTCGAACACTGAAGCTTTCTTT. Translated: CASSPGVSNTEAFF. The chain has TRBV12-3 or TRBV12-4 and TRBJ1-1; tentatively, D is TRBD1 (5 bases). Trimming shortened V by 5 bases and J by 1 base, and 11 bases separated the two germline ends. CDR3 length: 14 amino acids.

This clonotype was counted a few times. V is TRBV7-9 and J is TRBJ2-1; 12 bases match TRBD2. Germline V gene data show CDR1 as SEHNR and CDR2 as FQNEAQ (reference sequence). With 5 bases clipped from V and 3 bases from J, the junction kept 8 bases outside the gene matches. The CDR3 sequence is 17 residues long. This CDR3 is CASSLGSTSGGYNEQFF. CDR3 nucleotide sequence: TGTGCCAGCAGCCTAGGCTCGACTAGCGGGGGCTACAATGAGCAGTTCTTC.

The V call is TRBV18, the J call TRBJ2-2; no clear D. This CDR3 comprises 15 residues. The V end lost 2 bases, the J end lost 1 base, and 8 bases lay between the germline ends. In germline, CDR1 is KGHSH, CDR2 LQKENI. Here the CDR3 reads CASSPRIENTGELFF. In DNA, the CDR3 is TGTGCCAGCTCACCAAGGATAGAGAACACCGGGGAGCTGTTTTTT.

The chain recombines TRBV6-2 or TRBV6-3 with TRBJ2-7; no firm D call. CDR3 size: 13 residues. Trimming cost V 4 bases and J 1 base, with 8 bases left between them. The germline V gene encodes CDR1 MNHEY and CDR2 SVGEGT. The CDR3 loop reads CASSSQQSYEQYF. CDR3 in DNA: TGTGCCAGCAGTTCCCAGCAATCCTACGAGCAGTACTTC.

The chain has TRBV5-3 and TRBJ1-2, with D unresolved. TRBV5-3 is known as an ORF, though its function is uncertain. This CDR3 spans 17 amino acids. V was clipped by 4 bases and J by 4 bases, with 23 bases between them. DNA of the CDR3: TGTGCCAGAAGCCACTCAGCCGTCCCGGGGAGGTCCTATGGCTACACCTTC. It yields the protein CARSHSAVPGRSYGYTF.

The V call is TRBV7-9, the J call TRBJ2-7, with unresolved D. Germline CDR1 SEHNR, CDR2 FQNEAQ (reference sequence). This CDR3 comprises 13 residues. The V and J ends lost 8 bases and 2 bases respectively, with 13 bases between them. This CDR3 is CASLPPTTYEQYF. CDR3 in DNA: TGTGCCAGCTTACCCCCCACTACCTACGAGCAGTACTTC.

This clonotype was counted only a few times. The V and J genes are TRBV4-1 and TRBJ2-5; no firm D call. V was shortened by 0 bases and J by 3 bases, with 8 bases between the two germline ends. This CDR3 is 14 amino acids long. In germline, CDR1 is MGHRA, CDR2 YSYEKL. Here the CDR3 DNA reads TGCGCCAGCAGCCAAGATCCACAGAAAGAGACCCAGTACTTC. This sequence encodes CASSQDPQKETQYF.

The V and J genes are TRBV11-3 and TRBJ1-6; no firm D call. The V and J ends lost 0 bases and 11 bases respectively, with 8 bases between them. The germline V gene encodes CDR1 SGHNT and CDR2 YENEEA. CDR3 size: 13 residues. The CDR3 DNA is TGTGCCAGCAGCTTAGAGAGGGATACACCCCTCCACTTT. Protein: CASSLERDTPLHF.

This clonotype was observed many times. The chain couples TRBV12-3 or TRBV12-4 to TRBJ2-1, with D unclear. The CDR3 sequence is 13 residues long. V gave up 3 bases and J gave up 4 bases, with 7 bases separating them. The DNA of the CDR3 is TGTGCCAGCAGTTTGAGAGGTTACAATGAGCAGTTCTTC. Amino acid sequence: CASSLRGYNEQFF.

This sequence joins TRBV11-2 and TRBJ1-1; no firm D call. Germline V gene lookup returns CDR1 SGHAT and CDR2 FQNNGV. The CDR3 consists of 14 residues. Trimming stripped 0 bases from V and 4 bases from J, with 9 bases between. The CDR3 nucleotides are TGTGCCAGCAGCTTAGATCTTTCAAGCACTGAAGCTTTCTTT. Translating gives CASSLDLSSTEAFF.

This clonotype appeared a few times. This chain uses TRBV20-1 with TRBJ1-6; D is uncertain. CDR3 size: 14 residues. Germline CDR1 and CDR2: DFQATT and SNEGSKA (reference sequence). V gave up 5 bases and J gave up 9 bases, with 17 bases separating them. The CDR3: CSAGRGERASPLHF. The DNA of the CDR3 is TGCAGTGCTGGCCGTGGGGAGCGAGCTTCACCCCTCCACTTT.

This clonotype was seen ten or more times. The chain recombines TRBV4-2 with TRBJ2-5; 12 bases align to TRBD2. Germline assignment: CDR1 LGHNA and CDR2 YNFKEQ. V shed 6 bases and J 5 bases; nucleotides not matched to a gene: 4. The CDR3 extends over 14 amino acids. In DNA form, the CDR3 reads TGTGCCAGCAGTCCTAGCGGGGGGGGCGAGACCCAGTACTTC. Translating it yields CASSPSGGGETQYF.

The rearrangement uses TRBV28 and TRBJ2-7; tentative D call: TRBD1 (5 bases). Germline V lookup: CDR1 MDHEN, CDR2 SYDVKM. The CDR3 totals 13 residues. With 5 bases removed from V and 3 bases from J, the gap between germline ends came to 11 bases. As DNA, the CDR3 is TGTGCCAGCAGTCGCAGGGCGGTCTACGAGCAGTACTTC. Translated, it gives CASSRRAVYEQYF.

The rearrangement joins TRBV9 to TRBJ2-7; 9 nucleotides agree with TRBD2. CDR3 length equals 14 residues. V shed 0 bases and J 6 bases; nucleotides not matched to a gene: 4. Germline CDR1 reads SGDLS; CDR2 reads YYNGEE. DNA for the CDR3: TGTGCCAGCAGCGTAGATGGCGGGGGGGTCGAGCAGTACTTC. Translation: CASSVDGGGVEQYF. The full variable domain, in which reference TRBV9 and TRBJ2-7 provide the parts outside the CDR3, is DSGVTQTPKHLITATGQRVTLRCSPRSGDLSVYWYQQSLDQGLQFLIQYYNGEERAKGNILERFSAQQFPDLHSELNLSSLELGDSALYFCASSVDGGGVEQYFGPGTRLTVT.

The V gene is TRBV5-1, the J gene TRBJ2-5; 9 nucleotides match TRBD2. The junction had 9 bases not matched to a gene; V was cut back by 4 bases and J by 2 bases. The CDR3 sequence is 16 residues long. Per germline, CDR1 SGHRS and CDR2 YFSETQ. In DNA form, the CDR3 reads TGCGCCAGCAGCGTAGCCCGGACTAGCGTACAAGAGACCCAGTACTTC. Encoded protein: CASSVARTSVQETQYF. Full variable domain (missing parts from reference TRBV5-1 and TRBJ2-5): KAGVTQTPRYLIKTRGQQVTLSCSPISGHRSVSWYQQTPGQGLQFLFEYFSETQRNKGNFPGRFSGRQFSNSRSEMNVSTLELGDSALYLCASSVARTSVQETQYFGPGTRLLVL.

This clonotype has at least ten counts. V and J are TRBV5-1 and TRBJ2-5, with D maybe TRBD1 (5 bases). CDR3 size: 14 residues. Trimming removed 0 bases from V and 2 bases from J, with 8 bases in between. The V gene's germline CDR1 is SGHRS and CDR2 YFSETQ. In DNA, the CDR3 is TGCGCCAGCAGCTTGGCCCCAGGGCAAGAGACCCAGTACTTC. Residues: CASSLAPGQETQYF.

This clonotype was detected a few times. The chain carries TRBV7-2 and TRBJ1-2, with 7 bases fitting TRBD1. CDR1 and CDR2 (germline): SGHTA, FQGNSA. V was pared by 2 bases and J by 4 bases, with 4 bases of the junction left unmatched. CDR3 length equals 14 residues. The CDR3 DNA is TGTGCCAGCAGCTTAACCCGGGACAGCTATGGCTACACCTTC. As protein: CASSLTRDSYGYTF. The full variable domain, rest sourced from reference TRBV7-2 and TRBJ1-2, is GAGVSQSPSNKVTEKGKDVELRCDPISGHTALYWYRQSLGQGLEFLIYFQGNSAPDKSGLPSDRFSAERTGGSVSTLTIQRTQQEDSAVYLCASSLTRDSYGYTFGSGTRLTVV.

This chain connects TRBV6-5 to TRBJ1-3, with D unclear. V was trimmed by 2 bases and J by 0 bases, leaving 8 bases between them. The CDR3 contains 15 residues. Germline CDR1 is MNHEY and CDR2 is SVGAGI. The CDR3 sequence is CASSYGVYSGNTIYF. The CDR3 bases are TGTGCCAGCAGTTACGGGGTTTACTCTGGAAACACCATATATTTT.

The sample holds a few counts of this clonotype. This chain links TRBV7-2 with TRBJ2-5; D might be TRBD1 or TRBD2, each matching 5 bases. The CDR3 has 15 amino acids. V was clipped by 1 base and J by 4 bases, with 13 bases between them. Germline-derived CDR1 and CDR2 are SGHTA and FQGNSA. The CDR3 sequence: CASSLVSAGSETQYF. The CDR3 DNA is TGTGCCAGCAGCTTAGTTAGCGCAGGGTCAGAGACCCAGTACTTC. The entire variable domain, with the rest obtained from reference TRBV7-2 and TRBJ2-5, is as follows: GAGVSQSPSNKVTEKGKDVELRCDPISGHTALYWYRQSLGQGLEFLIYFQGNSAPDKSGLPSDRFSAERTGGSVSTLTIQRTQQEDSAVYLCASSLVSAGSETQYFGPGTRLLVL.

The chain is built from TRBV12-3 or TRBV12-4 and TRBJ2-5; 8 bases are shared with TRBD1. The CDR3 length is 15 residues. V was pared by 3 bases and J by 4 bases, with 7 bases of the junction left unmatched. The CDR3 DNA sequence: TGTGCCAGCAGTTTTGGACAGGGAACGCGAGAGACCCAGTACTTC. It translates to CASSFGQGTRETQYF.

This clonotype was seen at least ten times. This chain links TRBV5-6 with TRBJ2-5; D gene uncertain. The germline V gene encodes CDR1 SGHDT and CDR2 YYEEEE. Trimming removed 4 bases from V and 3 bases from J, with 13 bases in between. This CDR3 has 14 amino acids. As DNA, the CDR3 is TGTGCCAGCAGCCAGCCGCCCCTGGAAGAGACCCAGTACTTC. It is translated as CASSQPPLEETQYF.

This clonotype appeared a few times. The chain combines TRBV9 with TRBJ2-5, with D perhaps TRBD1 or TRBD2 (5 bases each). This CDR3 contains 15 residues. Germline CDR1 is SGDLS and CDR2 is YYNGEE. V dropped 0 bases and J dropped 5 bases, with 14 bases sitting between them. CDR3 nucleotides: TGTGCCAGCAGCGTAGCGGTGGGGGTTGGGGAGACCCAGTACTTC. As protein: CASSVAVGVGETQYF.

This sequence joins TRBV20-1 and TRBJ2-3; 9 bases fit TRBD1. V lost 0 bases to trimming and J lost 3 bases; unmatched junction nucleotides: 4. The germline CDR1 and CDR2 sequences are DFQATT and SNEGSKA (reference sequence). The CDR3 has 15 amino acids. The CDR3 spells CSAREVDRGTDTQYF. In DNA, the CDR3 is TGCAGTGCTAGAGAAGTGGACAGGGGTACAGATACGCAGTATTTT.

This clonotype appeared a few times. The genes are TRBV10-3 and TRBJ1-1; D gene unclear. CDR1 and CDR2 from the germline V gene are ENHRY and SYGVKD. The CDR3 length is 13 residues. V shed 2 bases and J shed 1 base, with 5 bases lying between them. The CDR3 reads CAISERENTEAFF. The CDR3 DNA reads as TGTGCCATCAGTGAGAGGGAGAACACTGAAGCTTTCTTT.

This clonotype was seen a few times. The rearrangement links TRBV27 to TRBJ2-4, with D hard to call. Germline loops: CDR1 MNHEY, CDR2 SMNVEV (reference sequence). The V end was cut by 5 bases, the J end by 6 bases, with 17 bases between. The CDR3 has 15 residues. In DNA form, the CDR3 reads TGTGCCAGCAGTCCACGACCTTCGCCCGGAAACATTCAGTACTTC. This translates into CASSPRPSPGNIQYF.